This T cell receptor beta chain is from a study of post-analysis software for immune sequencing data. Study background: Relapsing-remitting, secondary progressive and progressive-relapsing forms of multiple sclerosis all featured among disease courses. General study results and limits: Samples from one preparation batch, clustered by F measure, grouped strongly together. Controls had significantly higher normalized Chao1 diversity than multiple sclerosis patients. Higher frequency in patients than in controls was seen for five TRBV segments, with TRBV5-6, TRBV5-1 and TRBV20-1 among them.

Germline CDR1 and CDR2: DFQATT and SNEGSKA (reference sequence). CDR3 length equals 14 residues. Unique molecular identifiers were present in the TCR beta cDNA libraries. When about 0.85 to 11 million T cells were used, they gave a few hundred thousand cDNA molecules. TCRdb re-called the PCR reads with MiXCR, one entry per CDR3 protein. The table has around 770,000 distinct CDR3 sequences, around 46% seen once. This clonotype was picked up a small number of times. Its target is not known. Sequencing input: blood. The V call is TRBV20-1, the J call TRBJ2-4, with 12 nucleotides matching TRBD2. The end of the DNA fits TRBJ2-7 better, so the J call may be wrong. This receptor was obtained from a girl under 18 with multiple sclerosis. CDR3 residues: CSATRLAGVYEQYF. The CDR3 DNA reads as TGCAGTGCTACCCGACTAGCGGGAGTCTACGAGCAGTACTTC.